A selection of T cell receptor beta chains follows, all from one sample in a study of blood T cell repertoires in COVID-19. Some clones are missing from TCRdb's copy, which holds only in-frame ones; the method was immunoSEQ multiplex PCR. Of roughly 290,000 clones detected, just under 85% appear once; the ten largest clones hold around 4.1%. Sequenced input: peripheral blood. These receptor sequences come from a woman aged 50 to 60 with active or convalescent COVID-19. Each CDR3 is given with its conserved first and last residue. The D gene is left open where the match is weak. Rows give clone size only sometimes, using once, few, many, or a class for an expanded clone.

D: TRBD2; size: NA; V: TRBV5-6; J: TRBJ2-3; CDR3: CASSLALAGRYTQYF; DNA: TGTGCCAGCAGCTTGGCACTAGCGGGACGGTATACGCAGTATTTT
D: TRBD1; size: NA; V: TRBV2; J: TRBJ2-3; CDR3: CASSHWDSLRDTQYF; DNA: TGTGCCAGCAGCCATTGGGACAGCTTGAGAGATACGCAGTATTTT
D: TRBD1; size: few; V: TRBV10-3; J: TRBJ2-3; CDR3: CAIRQQGGTDTQYF; DNA: TGTGCCATCAGACAACAGGGGGGCACAGATACGCAGTATTTT
D: TRBD2; size: NA; V: TRBV5-6; J: TRBJ2-7; CDR3: CASSWARGDVNF; DNA: TGTGCCAGCAGCTGGGCCCGGGGGGACGTAAATTTC
D: TRBD2; size: NA; V: TRBV19; J: TRBJ2-3; CDR3: CASSIGHFLAGGVNTQYF; DNA: TGTGCCAGTAGTATCGGACACTTTCTAGCGGGAGGTGTGAATACGCAGTATTTT
D: NA; size: NA; V: TRBV10-3; J: TRBJ2-3; CDR3: CAISDRPTDTQYF; DNA: TGTGCCATCTCGGACAGACCCACAGATACGCAGTATTTT
D: NA; size: NA; V: TRBV7-9; J: TRBJ1-1; CDR3: CASSSGVSAEAFF; DNA: TGTGCCAGCAGCTCAGGGGTAAGCGCTGAAGCTTTCTTT
D: TRBD2; size: NA; V: TRBV30; J: TRBJ2-1; CDR3: CAWNLAGGPVQQFF; DNA: TGTGCCTGGAATCTAGCGGGAGGGCCGGTTCAGCAGTTCTTC
D: TRBD2; size: NA; V: TRBV2; J: TRBJ2-7; CDR3: CASSEALGLAGGYEQYF; DNA: TGTGCCAGCAGTGAAGCGTTAGGACTAGCGGGAGGCTACGAGCAGTACTTC
D: NA; size: once; V: TRBV4-1; J: TRBJ1-6; CDR3: CASSQEGRSPLHF; DNA: TGCGCCAGCAGCCAAGAAGGGAGATCACCCCTCCACTTT
D: NA; size: NA; V: TRBV4-1; J: TRBJ2-7; CDR3: CASSQDRRETYEQYF; DNA: TGCGCCAGCAGCCAAGATCGTCGGGAGACCTACGAGCAGTACTTC
D: TRBD1; size: NA; V: TRBV5-1; J: TRBJ2-7; CDR3: CASSLEGGGSYEQYF; DNA: TGCGCCAGCAGCTTGGAAGGGGGCGGATCCTACGAGCAGTACTTC
D: NA; size: few; V: TRBV12-3/TRBV12-4; J: TRBJ1-2; CDR3: CASSLPGGGYTF; DNA: TGTGCCAGCAGTTTACCGGGTGGAGGCTACACCTTC
D: TRBD1; size: NA; V: TRBV28; J: TRBJ1-6; CDR3: CASKTAGQVYNSPLHF; DNA: TGTGCCAGCAAGACGGCAGGACAGGTCTATAATTCACCCCTCCACTTT
D: TRBD2; size: NA; V: TRBV11-3; J: TRBJ2-1; CDR3: CASSPGLAGYNEQFF; DNA: TGTGCCAGCAGCCCCGGACTAGCGGGGTACAATGAGCAGTTCTTC
D: NA; size: NA; V: TRBV28; J: TRBJ1-1; CDR3: CASSLSPHFGAFF; DNA: TGTGCCAGCAGTTTATCCCCCCACTTTGGAGCTTTCTTT
D: TRBD2; size: once; V: TRBV19; J: TRBJ2-1; CDR3: CASSSWTSGNEQFF; DNA: TGTGCCAGTAGTTCTTGGACTAGCGGGAATGAGCAGTTCTTC
D: TRBD1; size: NA; V: TRBV11-2; J: TRBJ2-7; CDR3: CASSIDRARSYEQYF; DNA: TGTGCCAGCAGCATTGACAGGGCGCGGTCCTACGAGCAGTACTTC
D: NA; size: once; V: TRBV7-6; J: TRBJ2-6; CDR3: CASSLTQGRGANVLTF; DNA: TGTGCCAGCAGCTTAACGCAGGGGCGTGGGGCCAACGTCCTGACTTTC
D: TRBD1; size: NA; V: TRBV5-1; J: TRBJ1-6; CDR3: CASSSLTLRDRGTNSPLHF; DNA: TGCGCCAGCAGCTCCCTGACGCTTCGGGACAGGGGCACTAATTCACCCCTCCACTTT
D: NA; size: NA; V: TRBV5-5; J: TRBJ1-4; CDR3: CASSRQVGEEKLFF; DNA: TGTGCCAGCAGCCGACAGGTTGGGGAAGAAAAACTGTTTTTT
D: NA; size: few; V: TRBV10-3; J: TRBJ1-6; CDR3: CAIGRGGPTSPLHF; DNA: TGTGCCATCGGAAGGGGGGGGCCGACTTCACCCCTCCACTTT
D: TRBD2; size: NA; V: TRBV9; J: TRBJ2-3; CDR3: CASSTGLAGGDTQYF; DNA: TGTGCCAGCAGCACGGGACTAGCGGGAGGAGATACGCAGTATTTT
D: NA; size: NA; V: TRBV18; J: TRBJ1-2; CDR3: CASSPPWGGWSYGYTF; DNA: TGTGCCAGCTCACCACCGTGGGGAGGTTGGAGCTATGGCTACACCTTC
D: TRBD1; size: NA; V: TRBV19; J: TRBJ1-1; CDR3: CASTQGAGTEAFF; DNA: TGTGCCAGTACCCAGGGGGCGGGCACTGAAGCTTTCTTT
D: TRBD1; size: NA; V: TRBV5-1; J: TRBJ2-3; CDR3: CASSVTGSDTQYF; DNA: TGCGCCAGCAGCGTGACAGGGTCAGATACGCAGTATTTT
D: NA; size: few; V: TRBV6-5; J: TRBJ1-6; CDR3: CASSYTGVNNSPLHF; DNA: TGTGCCAGCAGTTACACCGGAGTCAATAATTCACCCCTCCACTTT
D: NA; size: NA; V: TRBV9; J: TRBJ2-2; CDR3: CASNPGEGIIDGELFF; DNA: TGTGCCAGCAACCCCGGGGAAGGGATCATCGACGGGGAGCTGTTTTTT
D: TRBD2; size: NA; V: TRBV2; J: TRBJ2-5; CDR3: CASSPSRTSGETQYF; DNA: TGTGCCAGCAGTCCGTCAAGGACTAGCGGAGAGACCCAGTACTTC
D: TRBD1; size: NA; V: TRBV18; J: TRBJ2-2; CDR3: CASSPERTGNTGELFF; DNA: TGTGCCAGCTCACCAGAAAGGACAGGGAACACCGGGGAGCTGTTTTTT
D: TRBD1; size: NA; V: TRBV18; J: TRBJ1-5; CDR3: CASSGQANQPQHF; DNA: TGTGCCAGCTCCGGACAGGCAAATCAGCCCCAGCATTTT
D: NA; size: NA; V: TRBV2; J: TRBJ1-4; CDR3: CASSQTATNEKLFF; DNA: TGTGCCAGCAGTCAGACAGCAACTAATGAAAAACTGTTTTTT